The next 8 T cell receptor beta chains were all read from a single sample in a study of shared clonotypes between healthy human individuals. Naive CD8 populations comprised CD45RO-negative cells positively selected for CCR7, excluding terminally differentiated effector memory CD45RA+ cells. TCRdb's table, derived via immunoSEQ multiplex PCR, lists solely in-frame clones and lacks some. Among millions of clones listed, just over 90% were seen once. The source material was naive CD8+ T cells from PBMCs. Every receptor here comes from a young man in good health. Some clones in this sample may be carry-over from other donors' samples.

The chain carries TRBV7-2 and TRBJ2-3; 9 positions agree with TRBD2. V gave up 5 bases and J gave up 1 base; unmatched junction bases: 4. Germline CDR1 and CDR2: SGHTA and FQGNSA. This CDR3 is 15 amino acids long. The CDR3 sequence: CASSPQREGTDTQYF. DNA of the CDR3: TGTGCCAGCAGCCCCCAGCGGGAGGGCACAGATACGCAGTATTTT. Full variable domain (outside the CDR3, taken from reference TRBV7-2 and TRBJ2-3): GAGVSQSPSNKVTEKGKDVELRCDPISGHTALYWYRQSLGQGLEFLIYFQGNSAPDKSGLPSDRFSAERTGGSVSTLTIQRTQQEDSAVYLCASSPQREGTDTQYFGPGTRLTVL.

The chain carries TRBV28 and TRBJ2-2, with D maybe TRBD2 (6 bases). V dropped 8 bases and J dropped 5 bases, with 12 bases sitting between them. The germline V gene encodes CDR1 MDHEN and CDR2 SYDVKM. The CDR3 is made up of 13 amino acids. CDR3 region: CASARRETGELFF. Written as DNA, the CDR3 is TGTGCCAGCGCTAGGAGGGAAACCGGGGAGCTGTTTTTT.

V gene TRBV7-3 combines with J gene TRBJ2-2; D possibly corresponds to TRBD1 (5 bases). CDR3 length: 15 residues. The germline gives CDR1 SGHTA, CDR2 FQGTGA. V shed 2 bases and J shed 5 bases, with 12 bases lying between them. As DNA, the CDR3 is TGTGCCAGCAGCTTATCAGGGAAGGAAACCGGGGAGCTGTTTTTT. As protein: CASSLSGKETGELFF. The full variable domain, completed using reference TRBV7-3 and TRBJ2-2, is GAGVSQTPSNKVTEKGKYVELRCDPISGHTALYWYRQSLGQGPEFLIYFQGTGAADDSGLPNDRFFAVRPEGSVSTLKIQRTERGDSAVYLCASSLSGKETGELFFGEGSRLTVL.

Note on this clone: In the same sample, other DNA sequences code for this CDR3. The chain combines TRBV9 with TRBJ2-7; possibly TRBD2 for D (6 bases). CDR3 length: 13 amino acids. Trimming removed 0 bases from V and 6 bases from J, with 10 bases in between. CDR1 is SGDLS, CDR2 YYNGEE, per germline. The CDR3 loop is CASSVGSGAEQYF. DNA of the CDR3: TGTGCCAGCAGCGTAGGATCGGGAGCCGAGCAGTACTTC. The whole variable domain, filled in from reference TRBV9 and TRBJ2-7, reads DSGVTQTPKHLITATGQRVTLRCSPRSGDLSVYWYQQSLDQGLQFLIQYYNGEERAKGNILERFSAQQFPDLHSELNLSSLELGDSALYFCASSVGSGAEQYFGPGTRLTVT.

This clone was detected only once. This rearrangement joins TRBV25-1 to TRBJ2-5; perhaps D is TRBD1 or TRBD2 (5 bases each). Deletions cut 4 bases from V and 6 bases from J, with 18 bases between. Germline CDR1 MGHDK, CDR2 SYGVNS. There are 15 residues in the CDR3. The CDR3 sequence: CASSGPGTGRKTQYF. The CDR3 region has the DNA TGTGCCAGCAGTGGCCCAGGGACGGGCCGGAAGACCCAGTACTTC.

The chain has TRBV4-1 and TRBJ1-1; 8 nucleotides agree with TRBD1. The germline CDR1 and CDR2 sequences are MGHRA and YSYEKL. V shed 3 bases, J shed 5 bases, and the junction held 8 bases outside the gene matches. This CDR3 is 15 amino acids long. The CDR3 bases are TGCGCCAGCAGCCAGAGACAGGGGACGAAAACTGAAGCTTTCTTT. Its translation is CASSQRQGTKTEAFF.

This clone was seen more than once but under ten times. This chain uses TRBV6-5 with TRBJ1-2; the match to TRBD1 covers 7 bases. With 4 bases clipped from V and 4 bases from J, the junction kept 6 bases outside the gene matches. There are 14 residues in the CDR3. In germline, CDR1 is MNHEY, CDR2 SVGAGI. The CDR3 spells CASSFRGGPYGYTF. In nucleotides, the CDR3 is TGTGCCAGCAGTTTCAGGGGGGGTCCCTATGGCTACACCTTC.

This chain joins TRBV5-1 and TRBJ2-7, with TRBD1 matching 9 bases. The CDR3 contains 14 residues. V shed 3 bases and J 6 bases; nucleotides not matched to a gene: 7. CDR1 is SGHRS and CDR2 is YFSETQ in the germline V gene. The CDR3 DNA sequence: TGCGCCAGCAGCTCCGGGACAGGGAGCCGCGAGCAGTACTTC. Its translation: CASSSGTGSREQYF.